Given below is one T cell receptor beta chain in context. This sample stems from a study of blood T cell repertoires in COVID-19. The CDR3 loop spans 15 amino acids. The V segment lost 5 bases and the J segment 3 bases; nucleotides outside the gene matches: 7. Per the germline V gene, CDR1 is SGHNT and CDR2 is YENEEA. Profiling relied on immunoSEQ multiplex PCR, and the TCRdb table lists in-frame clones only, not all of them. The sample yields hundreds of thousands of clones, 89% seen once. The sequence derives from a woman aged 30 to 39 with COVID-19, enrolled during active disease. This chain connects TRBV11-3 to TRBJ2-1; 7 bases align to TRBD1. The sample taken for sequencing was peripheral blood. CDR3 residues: CASSLDREHYNEQFF. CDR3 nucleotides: TGTGCCAGCAGCCTCGACAGGGAGCACTACAATGAGCAGTTCTTC.